This T cell receptor (beta chain) stems from a study of blood T cell repertoires in COVID-19. V was shortened by 0 bases and J by 5 bases, with 17 bases between the two germline ends. The CDR3 covers 16 residues. CDR1 MNHEY and CDR2 SVGAGI come from the germline V gene. Generated by immunoSEQ multiplex PCR, the TCRdb table keeps only in-frame clones and is missing some. The table shows about 140,000 clones, with around 84% occurring only once. The sample taken for sequencing was peripheral blood. The V call is TRBV6-5, the J call TRBJ2-7, with D perhaps matching TRBD2 (5 bases). The source is a man aged 30 to 45 with COVID-19, enrolled during active disease. The CDR3 DNA is TGTGCCAGCAGTTACTCCACTTATGGTGGGAGCCACGAGCAGTACTTC. Its protein is CASSYSTYGGSHEQYF.